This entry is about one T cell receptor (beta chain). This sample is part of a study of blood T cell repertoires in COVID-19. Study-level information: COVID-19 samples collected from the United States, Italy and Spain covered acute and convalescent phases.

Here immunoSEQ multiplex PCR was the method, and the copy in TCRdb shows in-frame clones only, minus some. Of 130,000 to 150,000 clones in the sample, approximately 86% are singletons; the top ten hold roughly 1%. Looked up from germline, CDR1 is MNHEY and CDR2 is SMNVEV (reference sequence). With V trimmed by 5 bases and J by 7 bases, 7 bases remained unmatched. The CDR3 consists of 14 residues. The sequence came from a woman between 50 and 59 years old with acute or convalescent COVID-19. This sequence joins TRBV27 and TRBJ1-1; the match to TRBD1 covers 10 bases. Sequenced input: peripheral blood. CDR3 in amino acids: CASSGGTGDGEAFF. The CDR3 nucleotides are TGTGCCAGCAGTGGAGGGACAGGGGACGGTGAAGCTTTCTTT.